The sequence of this T cell receptor (beta chain) was determined in a study of T-cell memory formation after mild COVID-19. Study-wide findings and caveats: Later expanders leaned toward CD4+, whereas clones contracting from day 15 to 85 were balanced CD4/CD8. Shrinking CD4+ clones were chiefly CM and EM; CD8+ ones were chiefly EMRA.

As concerns this clonotype: What it binds is unknown.

CDR3 length: 13 residues. V dropped 6 bases and J dropped 9 bases, with 15 bases sitting between them. Germline V CDR1 and CDR2: MNHNY, SVGAGI (reference sequence). One entry per CDR3 protein, called by TCRdb with MiXCR from the 5' RACE reads. The sample lists 550,000 to 600,000 distinct CDR3 sequences; roughly a sixth were seen once. The sequencing sample was made of PBMCs or a T cell subset sorted from them (not recorded which). V and J are TRBV6-6 and TRBJ1-5; D unresolved. The clonotype originates from an adult woman who had mild COVID-19 (a few samples of this study predate the infection). Cell type and time point are not known. The CDR3 protein is CASSHPLTGPQHF. The CDR3 nucleotides read TGTGCCAGCAGCCATCCCTTGACGGGGCCCCAGCATTTT.